This T cell receptor beta chain was profiled in a study of T-cell reconstitution after alpha-beta-depleted transplantation in children. CDR3 length equals 16 residues. V was pared by 0 bases and J by 2 bases, with 13 bases between. In germline, CDR1 is SGHDT, CDR2 YYEEEE. This clonotype was counted only a few times. Unique molecular identifiers were incorporated during preparation of the TCRbeta library. TCRdb passed the PCR reads through MiXCR, listing each CDR3 protein once. This sample has approximately 510,000 distinct CDR3 sequences; about 16% occur once, and the top ten carry 2.5% to 3.5%. The clonotype was recovered from a human donor who donated a stem cell graft to a child with acute lymphoblastic leukemia. Sequencing used PBMCs from the stem cell graft donor, obtained from the stem cell graft. The V gene is TRBV5-6, the J gene TRBJ2-3; D might be TRBD2 (5 bases). Here the CDR3 DNA reads TGTGCCAGCAGCTTGGCAGCGGCTCCGATCACAGATACGCAGTATTTT. As protein: CASSLAAAPITDTQYF.